This T cell receptor (beta chain) was documented in a study of T cell responses to AZD1222 COVID-19 vaccine. Measured with immunoSEQ multiplex PCR; TCRdb has only the in-frame clones, and not every one. The table shows roughly 130,000 clones, with about 86% occurring only once. Germline values: CDR1 WSHSY, CDR2 SAAADI. V was clipped by 2 bases and J by 5 bases, with 12 bases between them. CDR3 length: 14 amino acids. The receptor comes from an adult in good health. The material was peripheral blood, obtained on day 0 of AZD1222 vaccination. V is TRBV10-2 and J is TRBJ2-5, with a possible D match to TRBD2 (5 bases). The CDR3: CASSEPNRRETQYF. The CDR3 nucleotides read TGCGCCAGCAGTGAGCCGAACCGGAGGGAGACCCAGTACTTC.